This T cell receptor beta chain emerged from a study of blood T cell repertoires in COVID-19. Study context: Whether acute or convalescent, the COVID-19 samples came from the United States, Italy and Spain. Sample material is recorded as cDNA or gDNA derived from T cells, B-cell-depleted T cells, or PBMCs.

Trimming left V 0 bases short and J 2 bases short, with 10 bases between. The CDR3 consists of 15 residues. CDR1 MNHEY and CDR2 SVGAGI come from the germline V gene. Authors' analysis steps: Estimation of nucleated cell counts relied on the amplification of reference gene primers. The repertoire was sequenced with immunoSEQ multiplex PCR; TCRdb's copy has only in-frame clones and lacks some. The V and J calls and clone size are taken from that table; D and trimming were inferred from the DNA. The sample has roughly 130,000 clones, less than 90% seen once. This TCR was sampled from a woman between 25 and 40 years old who had recovered from COVID-19. The V call is TRBV6-5, the J call TRBJ2-5; weak D call: TRBD1 (5 bases). The sample consisted of peripheral blood. As DNA, the CDR3 is TGTGCCAGCAGTTACTCGAATCAGGGACAAGAGACCCAGTACTTC. Its translation: CASSYSNQGQETQYF.